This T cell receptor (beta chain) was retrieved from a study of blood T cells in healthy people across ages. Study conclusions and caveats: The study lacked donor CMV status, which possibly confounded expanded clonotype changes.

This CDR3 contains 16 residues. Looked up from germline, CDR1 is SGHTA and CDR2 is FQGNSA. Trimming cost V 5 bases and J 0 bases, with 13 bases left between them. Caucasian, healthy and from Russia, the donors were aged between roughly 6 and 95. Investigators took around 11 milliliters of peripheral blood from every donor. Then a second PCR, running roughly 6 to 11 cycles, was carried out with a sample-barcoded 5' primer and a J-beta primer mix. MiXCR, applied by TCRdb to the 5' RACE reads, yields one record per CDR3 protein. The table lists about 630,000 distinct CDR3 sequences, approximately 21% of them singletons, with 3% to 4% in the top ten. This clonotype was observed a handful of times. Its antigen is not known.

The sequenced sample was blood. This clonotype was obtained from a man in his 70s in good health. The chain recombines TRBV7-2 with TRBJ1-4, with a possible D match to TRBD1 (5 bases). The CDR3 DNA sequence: TGTGCCAGCAGCGGCCAGGGTGGTTCAACTAATGAAAAACTGTTTTTT. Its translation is CASSGQGGSTNEKLFF.